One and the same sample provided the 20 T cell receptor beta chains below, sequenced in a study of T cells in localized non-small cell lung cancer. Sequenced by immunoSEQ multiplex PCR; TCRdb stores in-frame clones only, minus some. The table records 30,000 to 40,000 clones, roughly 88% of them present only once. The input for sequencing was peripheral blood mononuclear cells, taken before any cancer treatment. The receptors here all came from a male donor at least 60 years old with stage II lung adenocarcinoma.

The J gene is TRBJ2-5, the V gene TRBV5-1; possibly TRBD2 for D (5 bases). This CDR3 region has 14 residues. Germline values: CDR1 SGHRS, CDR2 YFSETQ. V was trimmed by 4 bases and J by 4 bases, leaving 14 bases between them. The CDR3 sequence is CASSALPGSETQYF. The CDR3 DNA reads TGCGCCAGCAGCGCTCTGCCGGGGTCAGAGACCCAGTACTTC.

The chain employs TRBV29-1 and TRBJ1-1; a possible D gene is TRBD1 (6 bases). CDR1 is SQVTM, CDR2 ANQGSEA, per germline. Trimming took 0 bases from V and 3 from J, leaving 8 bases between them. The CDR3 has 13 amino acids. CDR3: CSVEDRGYTEAFF. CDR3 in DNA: TGCAGCGTTGAAGACAGGGGTTACACTGAAGCTTTCTTT.

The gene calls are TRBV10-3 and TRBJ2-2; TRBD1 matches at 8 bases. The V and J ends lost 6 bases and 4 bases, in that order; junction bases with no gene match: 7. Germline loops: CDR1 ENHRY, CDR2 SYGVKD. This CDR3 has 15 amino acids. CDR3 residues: CAIRPTGAITGELFF. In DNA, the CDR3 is TGTGCCATCAGGCCGACAGGGGCCATCACCGGGGAGCTGTTTTTT.

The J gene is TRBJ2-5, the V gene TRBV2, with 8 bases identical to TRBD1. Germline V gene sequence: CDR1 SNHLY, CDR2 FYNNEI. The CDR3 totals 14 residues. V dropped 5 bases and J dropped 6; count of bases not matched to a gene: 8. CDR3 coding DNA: TGTGCCAGCAGTTCGGACAGGGCACAGCAGACCCAGTACTTC. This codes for CASSSDRAQQTQYF.

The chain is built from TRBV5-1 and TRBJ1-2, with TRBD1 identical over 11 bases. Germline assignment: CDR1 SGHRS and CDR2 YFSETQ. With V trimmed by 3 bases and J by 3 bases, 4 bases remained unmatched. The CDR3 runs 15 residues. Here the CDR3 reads CASSSGTGGDYGYTF. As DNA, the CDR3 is TGCGCCAGCAGCTCCGGGACAGGGGGTGACTATGGCTACACCTTC.

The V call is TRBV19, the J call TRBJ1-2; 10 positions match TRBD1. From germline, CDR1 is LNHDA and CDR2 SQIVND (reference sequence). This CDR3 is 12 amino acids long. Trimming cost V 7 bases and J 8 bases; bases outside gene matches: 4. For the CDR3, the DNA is TGTGCCAGTACCATGACAGGGGGCGGCTACACCTTC. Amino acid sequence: CASTMTGGGYTF.

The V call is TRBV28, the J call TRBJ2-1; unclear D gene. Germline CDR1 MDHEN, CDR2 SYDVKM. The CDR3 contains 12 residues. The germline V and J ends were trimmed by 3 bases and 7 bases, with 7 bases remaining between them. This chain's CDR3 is CASSLSRNEQFF. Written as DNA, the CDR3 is TGTGCCAGCAGTTTGTCACGGAATGAGCAGTTCTTC.

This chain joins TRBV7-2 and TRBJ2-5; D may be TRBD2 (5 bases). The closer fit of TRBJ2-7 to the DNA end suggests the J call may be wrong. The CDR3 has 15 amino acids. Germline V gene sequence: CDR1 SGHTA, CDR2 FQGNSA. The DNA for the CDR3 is TGTGCCAGCAGCCCCCCGCGGGCCGTCCATTACGAGCAGTACTTC. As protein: CASSPPRAVHYEQYF.

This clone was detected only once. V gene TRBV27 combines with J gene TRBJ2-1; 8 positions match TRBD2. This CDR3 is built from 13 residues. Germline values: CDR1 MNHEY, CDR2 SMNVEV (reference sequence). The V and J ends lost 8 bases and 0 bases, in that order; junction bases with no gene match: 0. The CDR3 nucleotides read TGTGCCAGCGGGACTAGCTCCTACAATGAGCAGTTCTTC. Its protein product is CASGTSSYNEQFF.

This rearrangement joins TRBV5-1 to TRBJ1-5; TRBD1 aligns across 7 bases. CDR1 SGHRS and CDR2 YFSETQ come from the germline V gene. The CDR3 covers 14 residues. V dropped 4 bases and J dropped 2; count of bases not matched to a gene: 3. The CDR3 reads CASSPDRGNQPQHF. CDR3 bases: TGCGCCAGCAGCCCTGACAGGGGCAATCAGCCCCAGCATTTT.

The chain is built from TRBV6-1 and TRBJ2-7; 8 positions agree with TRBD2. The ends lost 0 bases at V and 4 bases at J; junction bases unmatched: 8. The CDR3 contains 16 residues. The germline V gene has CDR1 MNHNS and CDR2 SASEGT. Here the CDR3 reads CASSEASGRAGYEQYF. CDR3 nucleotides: TGTGCCAGCAGTGAAGCCTCCGGGAGGGCCGGGTACGAGCAGTACTTC.

CDR3 nucleotide sequence: TGTGCCAGCAGACCGGGACTCCCCACAGATACGCAGTATTTT. Its translation: CASRPGLPTDTQYF. The chain links TRBV6-4 to TRBJ2-3; D perhaps matches TRBD2 (6 bases). From germline, CDR1 is MRHNA and CDR2 SNTAGT. The V end was cut by 6 bases, the J end by 2 bases, with 12 bases between. The CDR3 is 14 residues long.

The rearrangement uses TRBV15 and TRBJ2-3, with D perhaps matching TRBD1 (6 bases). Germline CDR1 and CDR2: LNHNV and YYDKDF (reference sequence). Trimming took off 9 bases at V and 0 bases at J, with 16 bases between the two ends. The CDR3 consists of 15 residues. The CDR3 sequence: CATGAKKPSTDTQYF. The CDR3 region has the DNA TGTGCCACGGGGGCTAAGAAGCCCAGCACAGATACGCAGTATTTT.

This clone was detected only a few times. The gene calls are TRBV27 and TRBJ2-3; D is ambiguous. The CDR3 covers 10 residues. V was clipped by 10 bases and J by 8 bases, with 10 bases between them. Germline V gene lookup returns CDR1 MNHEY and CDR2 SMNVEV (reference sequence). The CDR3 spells CATAPATQYF. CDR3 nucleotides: TGTGCCACCGCACCCGCTACGCAGTATTTT.

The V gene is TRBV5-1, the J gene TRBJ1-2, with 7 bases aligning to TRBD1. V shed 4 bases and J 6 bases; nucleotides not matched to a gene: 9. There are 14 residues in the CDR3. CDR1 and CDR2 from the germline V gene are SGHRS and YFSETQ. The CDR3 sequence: CASSRLTGEDGYTF. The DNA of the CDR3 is TGCGCCAGCAGCCGCCTCACAGGGGAGGATGGCTACACCTTC. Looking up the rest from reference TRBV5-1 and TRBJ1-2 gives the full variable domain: KAGVTQTPRYLIKTRGQQVTLSCSPISGHRSVSWYQQTPGQGLQFLFEYFSETQRNKGNFPGRFSGRQFSNSRSEMNVSTLELGDSALYLCASSRLTGEDGYTFGSGTRLTVV.

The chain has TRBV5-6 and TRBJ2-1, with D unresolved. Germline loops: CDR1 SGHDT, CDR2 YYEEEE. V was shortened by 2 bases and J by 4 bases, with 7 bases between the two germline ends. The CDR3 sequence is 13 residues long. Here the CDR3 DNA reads TGTGCCAGCAGCTTAGAACTGTACAATGAGCAGTTCTTC. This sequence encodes CASSLELYNEQFF.

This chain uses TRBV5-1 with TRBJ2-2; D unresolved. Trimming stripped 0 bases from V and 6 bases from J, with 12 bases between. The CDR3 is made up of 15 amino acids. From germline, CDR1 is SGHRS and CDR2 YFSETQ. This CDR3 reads CASSLDAGGAGELFF. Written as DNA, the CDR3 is TGCGCCAGCAGCTTGGATGCCGGTGGGGCCGGGGAGCTGTTTTTT.

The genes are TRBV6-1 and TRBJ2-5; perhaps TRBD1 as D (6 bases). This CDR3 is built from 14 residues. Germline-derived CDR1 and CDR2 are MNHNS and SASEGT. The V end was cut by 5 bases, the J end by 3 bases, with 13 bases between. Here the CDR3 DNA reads TGTGCCAGCAGTCAAGGGCAGGGGAAAGAGACCCAGTACTTC. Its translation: CASSQGQGKETQYF.

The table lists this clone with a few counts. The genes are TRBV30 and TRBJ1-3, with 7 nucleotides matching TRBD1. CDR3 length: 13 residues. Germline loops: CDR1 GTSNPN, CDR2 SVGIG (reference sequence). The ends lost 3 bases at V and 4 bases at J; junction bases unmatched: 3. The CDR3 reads CAWSSGQGNTIYF. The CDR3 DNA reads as TGTGCCTGGAGCTCGGGACAGGGAAACACCATATATTTT.

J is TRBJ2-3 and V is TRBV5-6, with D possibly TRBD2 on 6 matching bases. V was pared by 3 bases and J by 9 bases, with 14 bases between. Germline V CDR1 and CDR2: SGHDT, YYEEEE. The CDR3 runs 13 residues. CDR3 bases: TGTGCCAGCAGCTGGGAGGCGGGATCCACGCAGTATTTT. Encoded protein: CASSWEAGSTQYF. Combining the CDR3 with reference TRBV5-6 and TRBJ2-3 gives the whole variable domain DAGVTQSPTHLIKTRGQQVTLRCSPKSGHDTVSWYQQALGQGPQFIFQYYEEEERQRGNFPDRFSGHQFPNYSSELNVNALLLGDSALYLCASSWEAGSTQYFGPGTRLTVL.